This is a list of T cell receptor beta chains from one sample in a study of blood T cell repertoires in COVID-19. The data were produced by immunoSEQ multiplex PCR, yet TCRdb's version contains in-frame clones alone and is incomplete. The table lists 200,000 to 250,000 clones, about nine tenths of them singletons, with less than 3.5% in the top ten. Sequencing was performed on peripheral blood. The receptor set was obtained from an older woman with acute or convalescent COVID-19. CDR3s include the opening cysteine and the closing phenylalanine or tryptophan. The order of the fields is D gene, clone size, V gene, J gene, CDR3 protein, CDR3 DNA. D genes are given only for firm matches. For some rows the clone size is stated as once, few or many, or as a class when expanded; others skip it.

d_gene: .
abundance: .
v_gene: TRBV7-9
j_gene: TRBJ1-1
CDR3aa: CASSSQNTEAFF
CDR3nt: TGTGCCAGCAGCTCCCAGAACACTGAAGCTTTCTTT

d_gene: .
abundance: .
v_gene: TRBV27
j_gene: TRBJ2-3
CDR3aa: CASSFSTDTQYF
CDR3nt: TGTGCCAGCAGCTTCAGCACAGATACGCAGTATTTT

d_gene: TRBD1
abundance: .
v_gene: TRBV6-5
j_gene: TRBJ2-3
CDR3aa: CASSPGQGSMHTQYF
CDR3nt: TGTGCCAGCAGTCCAGGACAGGGGTCGATGCATACGCAGTATTTT

d_gene: TRBD2
abundance: .
v_gene: TRBV7-2
j_gene: TRBJ2-1
CDR3aa: CASSPPGLAGGVNEQFF
CDR3nt: TGTGCCAGCAGCCCACCGGGCCTAGCGGGGGGAGTCAATGAGCAGTTCTTC

d_gene: .
abundance: .
v_gene: TRBV3-1/TRBV3-2
j_gene: TRBJ1-2
CDR3aa: CASSQDPLPGGYTF
CDR3nt: TGTGCCAGCAGCCAAGATCCCCTTCCCGGGGGCTACACCTTC

d_gene: TRBD2
abundance: .
v_gene: TRBV6-6
j_gene: TRBJ2-5
CDR3aa: CASSYSLAGGQETQYF
CDR3nt: TGTGCCAGCAGTTACTCATTAGCGGGGGGGCAAGAGACCCAGTACTTC

d_gene: .
abundance: .
v_gene: TRBV5-4
j_gene: TRBJ2-6
CDR3aa: CASSSPAVASGANVLTF
CDR3nt: TGTGCCAGCAGCAGCCCAGCGGTAGCGTCTGGGGCCAACGTCCTGACTTTC

d_gene: .
abundance: .
v_gene: TRBV5-1
j_gene: TRBJ2-2
CDR3aa: CASSLGTGGGTTGELFF
CDR3nt: TGCGCCAGCAGCTTGGGGACAGGAGGGGGGACCACCGGGGAGCTGTTTTTT

d_gene: TRBD1
abundance: once
v_gene: TRBV2
j_gene: TRBJ1-2
CDR3aa: CASFGQANYGYTF
CDR3nt: TGTGCCAGCTTCGGACAGGCTAACTATGGCTACACCTTC

d_gene: TRBD2
abundance: .
v_gene: TRBV19
j_gene: TRBJ2-7
CDR3aa: CASSNPGLGEQYF
CDR3nt: TGTGCCAGTAGTAACCCCGGACTAGGTGAGCAGTACTTC

d_gene: .
abundance: .
v_gene: TRBV5-1
j_gene: TRBJ1-2
CDR3aa: CASSFENYGYTF
CDR3nt: TGCGCCAGCAGCTTTGAGAACTATGGCTACACCTTC

d_gene: TRBD2
abundance: .
v_gene: TRBV24-1
j_gene: TRBJ2-7
CDR3aa: CATSDTSGGDKQYF
CDR3nt: TGTGCCACCAGTGACACTAGCGGGGGGGACAAGCAGTACTTC

d_gene: .
abundance: .
v_gene: TRBV11-2
j_gene: TRBJ2-7
CDR3aa: CASSLRLGAAEQYF
CDR3nt: TGTGCCAGCAGCTTACGCCTGGGAGCGGCCGAGCAGTACTTC

d_gene: .
abundance: .
v_gene: TRBV25-1
j_gene: TRBJ2-7
CDR3aa: CASSEIGREGEQYF
CDR3nt: TGTGCCAGCAGTGAAATAGGTCGGGAAGGCGAGCAGTACTTC